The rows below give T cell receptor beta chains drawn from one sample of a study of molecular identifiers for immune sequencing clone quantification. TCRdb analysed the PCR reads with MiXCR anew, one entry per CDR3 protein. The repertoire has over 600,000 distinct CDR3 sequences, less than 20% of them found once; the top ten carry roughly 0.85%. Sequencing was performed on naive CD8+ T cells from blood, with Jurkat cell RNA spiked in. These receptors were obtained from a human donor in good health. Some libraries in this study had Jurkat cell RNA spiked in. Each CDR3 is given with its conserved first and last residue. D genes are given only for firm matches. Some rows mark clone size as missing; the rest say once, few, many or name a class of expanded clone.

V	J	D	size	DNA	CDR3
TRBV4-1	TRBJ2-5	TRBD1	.	TGCGCCAGCAGCCAAGATCCAGGGGGCCCAGAGACCCAGTACTTC	CASSQDPGGPETQYF
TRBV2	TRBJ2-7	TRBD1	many	TGTGCCAGCAGAAAATCGGGACAGGGCCTAGGCTACGAGCAGTACTTC	CASRKSGQGLGYEQYF
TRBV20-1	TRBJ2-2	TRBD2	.	TGCAGTGCTTCTCTAGCGGGGGACGCCGGGGAGCTGTTTTTT	CSASLAGDAGELFF
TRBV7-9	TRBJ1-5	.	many	TGTGCCAGCAGCTTAGCGGTTGGAGGGAATCAGCCCCAGCATTTT	CASSLAVGGNQPQHF
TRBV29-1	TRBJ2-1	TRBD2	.	TGCAGCGTTGAAGATCTTCAGGCTAGCGGGATTTACAATGAGCAGTTCTTC	CSVEDLQASGIYNEQFF
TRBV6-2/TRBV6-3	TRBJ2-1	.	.	TGTGCCAGCAGTTACTCGGTGGTTCGCCACCATGAGCAGTTCTTC	CASSYSVVRHHEQFF
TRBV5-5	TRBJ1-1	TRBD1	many	TGTGCCAGCAGCATATATACAGGGGCTCCGAACACTGAAGCTTTCTTT	CASSIYTGAPNTEAFF
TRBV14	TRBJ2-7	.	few	TGTGCCAGCAGCCAATTTCTCTCGGGCGCCTACGAGCAGTACTTC	CASSQFLSGAYEQYF
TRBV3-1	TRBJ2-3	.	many	TGTGCCAGCAGCCAAGCGTGGGAGGGGGCCCGACGGGATACGCAGTATTTT	CASSQAWEGARRDTQYF
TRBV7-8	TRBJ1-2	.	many	TGTGCCAGCAGCTTAGTAATGTTTTATGGCTACACCTTC	CASSLVMFYGYTF
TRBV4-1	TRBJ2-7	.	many	TGCGCCAGCAGCCCAAGGGACGGCTCCTACGAGCAGTACTTC	CASSPRDGSYEQYF
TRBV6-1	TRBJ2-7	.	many	TGTGCCAGCAGTGCCCCGACGGAAGGAACCTACGAGCAGTACTTC	CASSAPTEGTYEQYF
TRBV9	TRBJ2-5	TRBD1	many	TGTGCCAGCAGCGCCCGGGACAGGGGGCGTCAAGAGACCCAGTACTTC	CASSARDRGRQETQYF
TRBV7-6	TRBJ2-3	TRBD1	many	TGTGCCAGCAGCTTAGGGACAGGAAGTCCAGATACGCAGTATTTT	CASSLGTGSPDTQYF
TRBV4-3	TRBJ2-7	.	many	TGCGCCAGCAGCCGAAACGTGGGGGAGACCTACGAGCAGTACTTC	CASSRNVGETYEQYF
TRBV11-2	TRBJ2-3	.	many	TGTGCCAGCAGCCACTATCTGAGGGAACAGTTCACAGATACGCAGTATTTT	CASSHYLREQFTDTQYF
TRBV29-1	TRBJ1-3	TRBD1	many	TGCAGCGTTGCAGGACAGGGGGGAAACACCATATATTTT	CSVAGQGGNTIYF
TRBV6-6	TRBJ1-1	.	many	TGTGCCAGCAGTTACTGGAGGGGATTCAGGTCGGACACTGAAGCTTTCTTT	CASSYWRGFRSDTEAFF
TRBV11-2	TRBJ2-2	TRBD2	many	TGTGCCAGCAGCTCGGGACTAGCGGATAACACCGGGGAGCTGTTTTTT	CASSSGLADNTGELFF
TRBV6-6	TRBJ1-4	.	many	TGTGCCAGCAGGTTCGAGGGTGCTAATGAAAAACTGTTTTTT	CASRFEGANEKLFF
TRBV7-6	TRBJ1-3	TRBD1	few	TGTGCCAGCAGCGCGACAGGGAATGGAAACACCATATATTTT	CASSATGNGNTIYF
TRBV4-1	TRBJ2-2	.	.	TGCGCCAGCAGCCTCTTTGCAGGGGGGTACACCGGGGAGCTGTTTTTT	CASSLFAGGYTGELFF
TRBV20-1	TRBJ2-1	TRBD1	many	TGCAGTGCTAGGACCCTGAGGGGACAGGGGATGGATGAGCAGTTCTTC	CSARTLRGQGMDEQFF
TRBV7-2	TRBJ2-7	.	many	TGTGCCAGCAGACCACCGGGTCGGGGGAGCTCCTACGAGCAGTACTTC	CASRPPGRGSSYEQYF
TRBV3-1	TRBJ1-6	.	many	TGTGCCAGCAGCCAGTGGGGAAGGGAACCCTATAATTCACCCCTCCACTTT	CASSQWGREPYNSPLHF
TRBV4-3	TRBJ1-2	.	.	TGCGCCAGCAGCCAAGCCACAGGCAGGGCAAGGAGTGGCTACACCTTC	CASSQATGRARSGYTF
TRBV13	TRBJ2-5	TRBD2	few	TGTGCCAGCAGCCCCCGGGGGAGCGGGGATGGGACCCAGTACTTC	CASSPRGSGDGTQYF
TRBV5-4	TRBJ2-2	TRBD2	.	TGTGCCAGCAGCTTGCACTGGACTAGCGGGAGTCCCGGGGAGCTGTTTTTT	CASSLHWTSGSPGELFF
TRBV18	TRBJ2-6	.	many	TGTGCCAGCTCACCACCGTTTCGGGGAGCTGGCGGGGCCAACGTCCTGACTTTC	CASSPPFRGAGGANVLTF
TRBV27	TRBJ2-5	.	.	TGTGCCAGCAGTCCAATGCCGGGACGGGGGGCGCTGGGGGGAGAGACCCAGTACTTC	CASSPMPGRGALGGETQYF
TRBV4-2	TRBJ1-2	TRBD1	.	TGTGCCAGCAGCCCATGGACAGGAGAGGTGGATGGCTACACCTTC	CASSPWTGEVDGYTF
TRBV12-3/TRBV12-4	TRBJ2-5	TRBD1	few	TGTGCCAGCAGTTTGGACAGGCGGGAGACCCAGTACTTC	CASSLDRRETQYF
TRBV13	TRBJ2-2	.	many	TGTGCCAGCAGCACCGCCGGGGAGTACAGGAACACCGGGGAGCTGTTTTTT	CASSTAGEYRNTGELFF
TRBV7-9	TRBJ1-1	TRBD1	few	TGTGCCAGCAGCTCAACCGGGACAGGGGGCTCTGAAGCTTTCTTT	CASSSTGTGGSEAFF
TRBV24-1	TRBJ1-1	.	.	TGTGCCACCAGTGATGGACCTTACGAGCCTTTCTTT	CATSDGPYEPFF
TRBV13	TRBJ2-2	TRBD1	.	TGTGCCAGCAGCTCAGACAGGGGGCTCACCGGGGAGCTGTTTTTT	CASSSDRGLTGELFF
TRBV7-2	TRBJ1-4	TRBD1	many	TGTGCCAGCAGCATACAGGGGAGTGAAAAACTGTTTTTT	CASSIQGSEKLFF
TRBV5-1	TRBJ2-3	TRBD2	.	TGCGCCAGCAGCGGCGGGACTAGCGGGGGGGACACAGATACGCAGTATTTT	CASSGGTSGGDTDTQYF
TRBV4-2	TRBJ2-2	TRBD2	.	TGTGCCAGCAGCCCACGCGGTAGCGGGACGGGAGGCGGGGAGCTGTTTTTT	CASSPRGSGTGGGELFF
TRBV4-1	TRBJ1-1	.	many	TGCGCCAGCAGCCAAGCGGGAAGGGTCGGAACCTTCATGAACACTGAAGCTTTCTTT	CASSQAGRVGTFMNTEAFF
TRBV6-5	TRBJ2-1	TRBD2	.	TGTGCCAGCAGTTACTCGACTAGCGGGGGATACAATGAGCAGTTCTTC	CASSYSTSGGYNEQFF
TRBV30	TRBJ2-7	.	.	TGTGCCTGGAGTGTAGGCCAGGGGGGATACGAGCAGTACTTC	CAWSVGQGGYEQYF
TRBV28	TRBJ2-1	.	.	TGTGCCAGCAGTCCCAGATTGGGTGAGCAGTTCTTC	CASSPRLGEQFF
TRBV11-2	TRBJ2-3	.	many	TGTGCCAGCAGCTTAGCCCTAGTGGATACGCAGTATTTT	CASSLALVDTQYF
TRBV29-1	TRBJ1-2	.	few	TGCAGCGTTGATAAGGGGTTTCTAGCCGGCTACACCTTC	CSVDKGFLAGYTF
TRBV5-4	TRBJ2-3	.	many	TGTGCCAGCAGCTTCTCCGAGCGGAACACAGATACGCAGTATTTT	CASSFSERNTDTQYF
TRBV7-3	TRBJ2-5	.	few	TGTGCCAGCAGCTTAACGGGAGCGTTGGAGACCCAGTACTTC	CASSLTGALETQYF
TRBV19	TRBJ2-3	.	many	TGTGCCAGTAGTATTTCCCCCGGGGCAGATACGCAGTATTTT	CASSISPGADTQYF
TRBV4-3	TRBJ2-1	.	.	TGCGCCAGCAGCCAAGCTCGGGCGGGAAAGTACAATGAGCAGTTCTTC	CASSQARAGKYNEQFF
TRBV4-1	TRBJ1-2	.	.	TGCGCCAGCAGCCACGGGGGCGACTATGGCTACACCTTC	CASSHGGDYGYTF
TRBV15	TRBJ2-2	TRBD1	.	TGTGCCACCAGCAGAAGACCGGGACAGGGTTACACCGGGGAGCTGTTTTTT	CATSRRPGQGYTGELFF
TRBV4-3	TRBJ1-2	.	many	TGCGCCAGCAGCCAAGATTTGAAGTCGGGCTACACCTTC	CASSQDLKSGYTF
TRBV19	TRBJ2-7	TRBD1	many	TGTGCCAGTAGTATCTTTAGTCGGGCAGGGGGAACCTACGAGCAGTACTTC	CASSIFSRAGGTYEQYF